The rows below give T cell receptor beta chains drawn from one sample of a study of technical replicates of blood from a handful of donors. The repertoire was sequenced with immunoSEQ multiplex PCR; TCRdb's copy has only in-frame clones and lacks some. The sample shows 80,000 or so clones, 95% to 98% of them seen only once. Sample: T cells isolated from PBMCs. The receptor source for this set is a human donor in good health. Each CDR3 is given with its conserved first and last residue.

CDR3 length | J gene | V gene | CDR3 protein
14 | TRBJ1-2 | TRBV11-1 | CASRPGGTVYGYTF
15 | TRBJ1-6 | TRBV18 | CASSPGEVTISPLHF
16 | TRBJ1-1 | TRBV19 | CAASSGRGDLNTEAFF
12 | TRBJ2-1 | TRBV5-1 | CASSLGHPEQFF
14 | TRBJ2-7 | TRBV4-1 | CASSRLAGLNEQYF
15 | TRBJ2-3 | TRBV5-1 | CASSLAGGRSDTQYF
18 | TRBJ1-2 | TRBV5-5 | CASSLAGTGGASNYGYTF
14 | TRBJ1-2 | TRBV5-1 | CASSLGQGVYGYTF
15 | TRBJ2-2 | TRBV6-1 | CASSAPTGRPGELFF
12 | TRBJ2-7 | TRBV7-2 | CASSFRGNEQYF
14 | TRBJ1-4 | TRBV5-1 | CASSLAGGSEKLFF
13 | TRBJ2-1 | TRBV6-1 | CASGLPGGWEQFF
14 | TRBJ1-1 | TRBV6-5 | CASSRPQGSTEAFF
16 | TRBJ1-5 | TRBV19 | CASSERPQGGHQPQHF
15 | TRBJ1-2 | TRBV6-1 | CASSEGQSRGYGYTF
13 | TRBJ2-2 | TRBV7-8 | CASSLVSGGELFF
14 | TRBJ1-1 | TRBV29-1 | CSVVNRGQNTEAFF
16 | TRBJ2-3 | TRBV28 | CASSSLLAGFTDTQYF
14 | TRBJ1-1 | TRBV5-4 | CASSSDRMNTEAFF
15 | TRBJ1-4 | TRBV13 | CASSSPTTGNEKLFF
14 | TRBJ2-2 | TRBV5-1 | CASTLSGNTGELFF
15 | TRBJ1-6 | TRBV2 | CASITTSSYNSPLHF
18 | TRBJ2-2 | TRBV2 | CASRRFAPGQGLPGELFF
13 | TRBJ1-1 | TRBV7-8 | CASNRGESTEAFF
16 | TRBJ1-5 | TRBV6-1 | CASSDDRRTRGGPQHF
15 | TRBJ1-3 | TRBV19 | CASSWLTGRGNTIYF
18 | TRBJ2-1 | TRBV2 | CAIPHPGVAGVPYNEQFF
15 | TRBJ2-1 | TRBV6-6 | CASSYTKAVGNEQFF
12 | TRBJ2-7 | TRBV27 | CASSLVGVEQYF
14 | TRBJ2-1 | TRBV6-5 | CASSLQGGSNEQFF
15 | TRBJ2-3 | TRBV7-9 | CASSTQGRITDTQYF
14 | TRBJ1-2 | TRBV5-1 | CASSWTGYNYGYTF